This entry lists 3 T cell receptor beta chains sequenced from one sample in a study of blood T cell repertoires in COVID-19. Produced via immunoSEQ multiplex PCR; TCRdb's table is partial and in-frame only. Here the sample spans under 85,000 clones, around 89% being singletons. Material for sequencing was peripheral blood. The receptors originated from a man between 65 and 80 years old with active or convalescent COVID-19.

The rearrangement uses TRBV15 and TRBJ2-6, with 9 bases fitting TRBD1. V was pared by 0 bases and J by 3 bases, with 12 bases of the junction left unmatched. This CDR3 has 20 residues. Germline V lookup: CDR1 LNHNV, CDR2 YYDKDF (reference sequence). The CDR3 coding sequence is TGTGCCACCAGCAGAGATAGGGTGACAGGGGGAAATCGTGGGGCCAACGTCCTGACTTTC. This gives the protein CATSRDRVTGGNRGANVLTF.

The CDR3 protein is CSVIGTSGIQGEQFF. Here the CDR3 DNA reads TGCAGCGTTATCGGGACTAGCGGGATACAAGGTGAGCAGTTCTTC. This sequence joins TRBV29-1 and TRBJ2-1; 13 bases match TRBD2. Germline trimming cut 5 bases from V and 9 bases from J; bases unmatched to any gene: 10. The CDR3 contains 15 residues. Germline values: CDR1 SQVTM, CDR2 ANQGSEA.

V usage is TRBV19 and J usage is TRBJ2-1; TRBD2 aligns across 7 bases. V lost 6 bases to trimming and J lost 5 bases; unmatched junction nucleotides: 19. The CDR3 is 18 amino acids. CDR1 is LNHDA and CDR2 is SQIVND in the germline V gene (reference sequence). The CDR3, as DNA: TGTGCCAGTAGCGACACTTCGACGCGGGGGTCAAGGAACAATGAGCAGTTCTTC. Amino acid sequence: CASSDTSTRGSRNNEQFF.